Presented here are 22 T cell receptor beta chains from one specimen sequenced in a study of sequential checkpoint blockade in melanoma. TCRdb's table, derived via immunoSEQ multiplex PCR, lists solely in-frame clones and lacks some. The table records 1,500 to 2,000 clones, under 25% of them present only once. Treatment in this sample: randomized to nivolumab then ipilimumab (arm A) or the reverse (arm B). This material consisted of tumor tissue (inferred from file names), taken from a patient given nivolumab and ipilimumab in sequence. These receptors all stem from a human donor with melanoma.

This clone rates as large. The V call is TRBV19, the J call TRBJ1-6; weak D call: TRBD1 (6 bases). V gave up 6 bases and J gave up 7 bases, with 16 bases separating them. The CDR3 length is 15 residues. In germline, CDR1 is LNHDA, CDR2 SQIVND (reference sequence). The CDR3 nucleotides read TGTGCCAGTAGCGACAGGATTTCTGGCAATTCACCCCTCCACTTT. Translating it yields CASSDRISGNSPLHF.

By share of the sample, this clone is medium-sized. The chain has TRBV11-3 and TRBJ1-4, with D possibly TRBD1 on 5 matching bases. CDR1 and CDR2 (germline): SGHNT, YENEEA. This CDR3 is 14 amino acids long. V was trimmed by 5 bases and J by 4 bases, leaving 11 bases between them. The CDR3, as DNA: TGTGCCAGCAGCCCAGACAGAAATAATGAAAAACTGTTTTTT. Protein: CASSPDRNNEKLFF.

This clone is classed as medium-sized. The gene calls are TRBV9 and TRBJ2-5, with a possible D match to TRBD1 (5 bases). The CDR3 has 14 amino acids. Looked up from germline, CDR1 is SGDLS and CDR2 is YYNGEE. Trimming stripped 2 bases from V and 5 bases from J, with 13 bases between. CDR3 sequence: CASSVGQAWETQYF. The CDR3 nucleotides are TGTGCCAGCAGCGTGGGGCAGGCCTGGGAGACCCAGTACTTC. The full variable domain, its missing parts supplied by reference TRBV9 and TRBJ2-5, is DSGVTQTPKHLITATGQRVTLRCSPRSGDLSVYWYQQSLDQGLQFLIQYYNGEERAKGNILERFSAQQFPDLHSELNLSSLELGDSALYFCASSVGQAWETQYFGPGTRLLVL.

This clone has a handful of counts. The chain combines TRBV9 with TRBJ1-6; D gene unclear. CDR3 length: 13 amino acids. CDR1 SGDLS and CDR2 YYNGEE come from the germline V gene. Trimming took 0 bases from V and 8 from J, leaving 6 bases between them. This CDR3 reads CASSVEVYSPLHF. The CDR3 nucleotides read TGTGCCAGCAGCGTAGAGGTTTATTCACCCCTCCACTTT.

This clone is deemed medium-sized. This specimen includes other DNA sequences encoding the same CDR3. The rearrangement links TRBV11-3 to TRBJ2-5; TRBD1 matches at 7 bases. V was clipped by 3 bases and J by 2 bases; unmatched bases: 6. Germline lookup yields CDR1 SGHNT and CDR2 YENEEA. The CDR3 is 15 residues long. The CDR3 region has the DNA TGTGCCAGCAGCTTGGTAGGCAGGGGGCAAGAGACCCAGTACTTC. This encodes CASSLVGRGQETQYF.

The V call is TRBV10-2, the J call TRBJ2-7, with D hard to call. V lost 5 bases and J 1 base, leaving 15 bases between the germline ends. Germline CDR1 WSHSY, CDR2 SAAADI. The CDR3 is made up of 15 amino acids. The CDR3 here is CASSRLPTESYEQYF. The CDR3 DNA reads as TGCGCCAGCAGTCGCTTGCCGACGGAATCCTACGAGCAGTACTTC.

The CDR3 here is CASTRGRETQYF. CDR3 bases: TGTGCCAGCACGAGGGGGAGAGAGACCCAGTACTTC. The genes are TRBV6-8 and TRBJ2-5; D perhaps matches TRBD1 (6 bases). V gave up 7 bases and J gave up 4 bases, with 10 bases separating them. The CDR3 is made up of 12 amino acids. Germline CDR1 is MNHGY and CDR2 is SAAAGT.

In its sample, this clone ranks as medium-sized (0.01 to 0.1%). J is TRBJ1-6 and V is TRBV11-3, with no clear D. This CDR3 spans 16 amino acids. CDR1 SGHNT and CDR2 YENEEA come from the germline V gene. V dropped 3 bases and J dropped 2 bases, with 11 bases sitting between them. The CDR3 sequence is CASSLDEGPYNSPLHF. DNA of the CDR3: TGTGCCAGCAGCTTGGACGAAGGGCCCTATAATTCACCCCTCCACTTT. The variable domain in full, with the rest retrieved from reference TRBV11-3 and TRBJ1-6, is EAGVVQSPRYKIIEKKQPVAFWCNPISGHNTLYWYLQNLGQGPELLIRYENEEAVDDSQLPKDRFSAERLKGVDSTLKIQPAELGDSAVYLCASSLDEGPYNSPLHFGNGTRLTVT.

This chain links TRBV6-1 with TRBJ1-2; 9 bases match TRBD1. Germline loops: CDR1 MNHNS, CDR2 SASEGT. V lost 1 base, J lost 4 bases, and 10 bases stayed unmatched. The CDR3 length is 17 residues. CDR3 sequence: CASSEVLLGDRVYGYTF. CDR3 in DNA: TGTGCCAGCAGTGAAGTGTTGTTAGGGGACAGGGTCTATGGCTACACCTTC.

The chain is built from TRBV9 and TRBJ2-1; D perhaps matches TRBD1 (5 bases). Germline V CDR1 and CDR2: SGDLS, YYNGEE. The CDR3 length is 16 residues. The V end was cut by 4 bases, the J end by 0 bases, with 14 bases between. The DNA of the CDR3 is TGTGCCAGCAGCCTAAGCCGACAGAACTCCTACAATGAGCAGTTCTTC. Residues: CASSLSRQNSYNEQFF.

The rearrangement links TRBV6-8 to TRBJ2-7, with TRBD1 matching 10 bases. This CDR3 comprises 15 residues. Germline lookup yields CDR1 MNHGY and CDR2 SAAAGT. V trimming: 5 bases; J trimming: 4 bases; junction bases outside the gene matches: 8. CDR3 sequence (DNA): TGTGCCAGCAGTGGTCGGGACAGGGGAACGTACGAGCAGTACTTC. Translating it yields CASSGRDRGTYEQYF.

The chain joins TRBV18 to TRBJ1-2; 7 nucleotides match TRBD1. J lost 6 bases, V lost 8 bases, and 9 bases had no gene match. From germline, CDR1 is KGHSH and CDR2 LQKENI. There are 13 residues in the CDR3. CDR3 sequence reads: CASNRGKGDGYTF. CDR3 nucleotide sequence: TGTGCCAGCAACAGGGGAAAAGGCGATGGCTACACCTTC.

The chain carries TRBV4-1 and TRBJ1-6; D not certain. Germline lookup yields CDR1 MGHRA and CDR2 YSYEKL. Trimming shortened V by 1 base and J by 8 bases, and 12 bases separated the two germline ends. The CDR3 runs to 15 residues. The CDR3 region is CASSQGRARYSPLHF. The CDR3 nucleotides are TGCGCCAGCAGCCAAGGACGGGCAAGATATTCACCCCTCCACTTT.

The table lists this clone with many counts. The chain employs TRBV11-3 and TRBJ1-2; possibly TRBD1 for D (6 bases). The CDR3 is made up of 18 amino acids. Germline V CDR1 and CDR2: SGHNT, YENEEA. V was trimmed by 5 bases and J by 5 bases, leaving 27 bases between them. CDR3 nucleotide sequence: TGTGCCAGCAGCCGGAGCGGGGGCAGTACCATGGCGGGGTATGGCTACACCTTC. Translation: CASSRSGGSTMAGYGYTF.

This chain uses TRBV10-2 with TRBJ1-4; tentative D call: TRBD1 (5 bases). The V gene lost 5 bases and the J gene lost 5 bases, with 12 bases spanning the gap. CDR3 size: 14 residues. Per the germline V gene, CDR1 is WSHSY and CDR2 is SAAADI. CDR3 in DNA: TGCGCCAGCAGTACCCGGGACGGGAATGAAAAACTGTTTTTT. It yields the protein CASSTRDGNEKLFF.

By sample share, this clone is medium-sized (0.01 to 0.1%). This chain uses TRBV11-3 with TRBJ2-7; D is undetermined. The germline CDR1 and CDR2 sequences are SGHNT and YENEEA. The V end lost 5 bases, the J end lost 1 base, and 21 bases lay between the germline ends. The CDR3 loop spans 17 amino acids. The CDR3 is CASSPRDQLDWSYEQYF. CDR3 DNA sequence: TGTGCCAGCAGCCCCCGAGACCAGCTAGATTGGTCCTACGAGCAGTACTTC.

As concerns this clone: One end of the junction varies from germline; a read error may be responsible. V and J are TRBV6-8 and TRBJ1-2, with 9 bases that match TRBD1. CDR1 is MNHGY and CDR2 is SAAAGT in the germline V gene. The CDR3 contains 13 residues. The CDR3 region has the DNA TGTGCCGGCAGACAGGGGGTGGTCTATGGCTACACCTTC. Encoded protein: CAGRQGVVYGYTF.

This clone was counted only a few times. The chain recombines TRBV10-3 with TRBJ1-6; unclear D gene. CDR3 length: 14 residues. Per the germline V gene, CDR1 is ENHRY and CDR2 is SYGVKD. Trimming shortened V by 2 bases and J by 5 bases, and 7 bases separated the two germline ends. CDR3 in amino acids: CAISEGDNNSPLHF. CDR3 bases: TGTGCCATCAGTGAGGGGGATAATAATTCACCCCTCCACTTT.

This clone is classed as medium-sized. This chain uses TRBV11-3 with TRBJ1-3, with D possibly TRBD1 on 6 matching bases. V gave up 5 bases and J gave up 2 bases, with 13 bases separating them. This CDR3 spans 15 amino acids. Looked up from germline, CDR1 is SGHNT and CDR2 is YENEEA. The CDR3 protein is CASSQGGGTGNTIYF. DNA of the CDR3: TGTGCCAGCAGCCAAGGAGGGGGTACTGGAAACACCATATATTTT.

This clone was counted between two and nine times. This rearrangement joins TRBV6-1 to TRBJ1-6; D uncertain. Trimming left V 0 bases short and J 0 bases short, with 3 bases between. Germline V gives CDR1 MNHNS, CDR2 SASEGT. The CDR3 runs 15 residues. CDR3 coding DNA: TGTGCCAGCAGTGAAGCGTTCTCCTATAATTCACCCCTCCACTTT. It translates to CASSEAFSYNSPLHF.

This clone was counted a few times. V gene TRBV25-1 combines with J gene TRBJ2-7, with 12 bases lining up with TRBD2. Germline V gene data show CDR1 as MGHDK and CDR2 as SYGVNS. CDR3 length equals 16 residues. V shed 2 bases, J shed 4 bases, and the junction held 6 bases outside the gene matches. The CDR3 sequence: CASSEGPTSGGYEQYF. The CDR3 nucleotides read TGTGCCAGCAGTGAAGGTCCGACTAGCGGGGGTTACGAGCAGTACTTC.

The chain carries TRBV5-1 and TRBJ2-7; no clear D. The CDR3 consists of 14 residues. Trimming left V 4 bases short and J 2 bases short, with 13 bases between. Germline values: CDR1 SGHRS, CDR2 YFSETQ. In nucleotides, the CDR3 is TGCGCCAGCAGCGTCTTAAGTGGAACCTACGAGCAGTACTTC. Encoded protein: CASSVLSGTYEQYF.